This TCR beta chain was obtained from a study of post-analysis software for immune sequencing data. Looking at the study overall: Clinical courses comprised relapsing-remitting, secondary progressive and progressive-relapsing multiple sclerosis.

Concerning this clonotype itself: Its specificity is not known.

Carried by the TCR beta cDNA libraries were unique molecular identifiers. The authors obtained 500,000 or so cDNA molecules from approximately 1 to 10 million T cells. A single record per CDR3 protein comes from TCRdb applying MiXCR to the PCR reads. The sample lists under 900,000 distinct CDR3 sequences, around 50% seen once, with about 4.5% in the top ten. Study results and limitations: Same-batch preparations were strongly co-clustered by F measure. Relative to controls, patients had about five TRBV segments at higher frequency, with TRBV5-6, TRBV5-1 and TRBV20-1 among these.

V dropped 6 bases and J dropped 7 bases, with 7 bases sitting between them. Germline CDR1 SEHNR, CDR2 FQNEAQ (reference sequence). CDR3 length: 12 amino acids. The V gene is TRBV7-9, the J gene TRBJ1-6; D is unresolved. The clonotype originates from a girl aged 10 to 17 with multiple sclerosis. What was sequenced was blood. CDR3 nucleotides: TGTGCCAGCAGTCAGCCGAATTCACCCCTCCACTTT. It codes for CASSQPNSPLHF.